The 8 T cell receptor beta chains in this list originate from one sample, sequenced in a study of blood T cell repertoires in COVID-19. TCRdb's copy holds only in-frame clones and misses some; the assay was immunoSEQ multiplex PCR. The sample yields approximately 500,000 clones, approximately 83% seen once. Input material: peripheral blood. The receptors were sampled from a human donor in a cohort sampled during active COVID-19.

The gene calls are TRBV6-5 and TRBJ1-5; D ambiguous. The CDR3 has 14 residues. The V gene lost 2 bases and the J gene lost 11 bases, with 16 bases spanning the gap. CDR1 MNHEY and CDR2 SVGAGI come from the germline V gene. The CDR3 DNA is TGTGCCAGCAGTTACGACCGGGGTGGTAGATCCCAGCATTTT. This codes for CASSYDRGGRSQHF.

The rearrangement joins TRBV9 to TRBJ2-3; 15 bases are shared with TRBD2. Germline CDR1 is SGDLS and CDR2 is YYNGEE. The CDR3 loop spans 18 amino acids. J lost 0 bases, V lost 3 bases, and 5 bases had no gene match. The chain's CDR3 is CASSGGLAGGTSTDTQYF. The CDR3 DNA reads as TGTGCCAGCAGCGGGGGACTAGCGGGAGGAACTAGCACAGATACGCAGTATTTT.

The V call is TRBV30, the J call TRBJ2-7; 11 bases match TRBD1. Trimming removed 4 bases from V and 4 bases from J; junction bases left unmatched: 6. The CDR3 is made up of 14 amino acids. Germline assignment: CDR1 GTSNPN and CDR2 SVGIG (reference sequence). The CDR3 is CAWILRDRGYEQYF. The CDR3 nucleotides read TGTGCCTGGATCTTACGGGACAGGGGGTACGAGCAGTACTTC.

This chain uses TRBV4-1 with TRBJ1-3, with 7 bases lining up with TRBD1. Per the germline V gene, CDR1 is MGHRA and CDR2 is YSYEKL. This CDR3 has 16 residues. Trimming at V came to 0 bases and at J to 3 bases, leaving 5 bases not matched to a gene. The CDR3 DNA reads TGCGCCAGCAGCCAAGAAATAGGGGGCATTGGAAACACCATATATTTT. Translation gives CASSQEIGGIGNTIYF.

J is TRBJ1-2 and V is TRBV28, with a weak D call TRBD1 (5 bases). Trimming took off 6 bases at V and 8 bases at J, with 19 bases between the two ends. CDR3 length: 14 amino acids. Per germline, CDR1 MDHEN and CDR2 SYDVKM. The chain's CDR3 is CASRGGDSLTGYTF. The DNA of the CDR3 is TGTGCCAGCAGGGGGGGTGACAGCTTAACCGGCTACACCTTC.

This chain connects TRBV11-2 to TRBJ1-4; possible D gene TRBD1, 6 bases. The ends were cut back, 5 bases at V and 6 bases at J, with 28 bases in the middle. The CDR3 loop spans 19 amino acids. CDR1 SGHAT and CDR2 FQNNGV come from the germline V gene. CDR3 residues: CASSVTKGGVGVFDEKLFF. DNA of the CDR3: TGTGCCAGCAGCGTCACAAAGGGGGGGGTGGGAGTGTTTGATGAAAAACTGTTTTTT.

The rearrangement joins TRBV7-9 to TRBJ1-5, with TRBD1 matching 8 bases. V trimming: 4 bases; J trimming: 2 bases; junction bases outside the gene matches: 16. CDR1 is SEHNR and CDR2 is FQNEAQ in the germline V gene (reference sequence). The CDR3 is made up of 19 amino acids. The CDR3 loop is CASSSSWNTGGEGNQPQHF. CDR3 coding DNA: TGTGCCAGCAGCTCCTCATGGAATACAGGGGGGGAAGGCAATCAGCCCCAGCATTTT.

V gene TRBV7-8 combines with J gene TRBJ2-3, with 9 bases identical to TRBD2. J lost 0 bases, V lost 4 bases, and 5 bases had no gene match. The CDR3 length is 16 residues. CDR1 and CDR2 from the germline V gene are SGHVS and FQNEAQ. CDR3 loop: CASSSIAGVSTDTQYF. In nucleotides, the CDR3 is TGTGCCAGCAGCTCTATAGCGGGAGTGAGCACAGATACGCAGTATTTT.